The clone carrying this T cell receptor beta chain was recorded only once. Sequenced by immunoSEQ multiplex PCR; TCRdb stores in-frame clones only, minus some. The sample lists about 40,000 clones, about 90% occurring once. The data derive from a study of blood T cell repertoires in COVID-19. The CDR3 is 13 residues long. The origin of this receptor is a man aged 45-65 years with active COVID-19. Sequencing input: peripheral blood. The rearrangement links TRBV21-1 to TRBJ2-4; the table gives TRBD1 as D, unverified against the DNA. TRBV21-1 is flagged as a pseudogene. CDR3 residues: CASSCGKKNIQYF. Written as DNA, the CDR3 is TGTGCCAGCAGCTGTGGCAAGAAAAACATTCAGTACTTC.